The rows below give T cell receptor beta chains drawn from one sample of a study of blood T cell repertoires in COVID-19. Profiled with immunoSEQ multiplex PCR; TCRdb holds only in-frame clones, not every one. The sample consists of 300,000 to 400,000 clones, about 90% of them appearing once. The specimen was peripheral blood. Receptors originate from a woman aged 18-35 years who had recovered from COVID-19. Each CDR3 is given with its conserved first and last residue. Each record gives: D gene, clone size, J gene, V gene, CDR3 DNA, CDR3 protein. The D gene is left open where the match is weak. A clone size is listed for some rows: how often the clone was seen (once, few, many), or a class if it is expanded.

TRBD1	few	TRBJ1-5	TRBV3-1/TRBV3-2	TGTGCCAGCGGACAGGACAATCAGCCCCAGCATTTT	CASGQDNQPQHF
-	-	TRBJ2-2	TRBV6-2/TRBV6-3	TGTGCCAGCAGTTTGACAGTACTCACCGGGGAGCTGTTTTTT	CASSLTVLTGELFF
-	-	TRBJ1-4	TRBV30	TGTGCCTGGAGCTTGAACAGGGCGGGGGGTGAAAAACTGTTTTTT	CAWSLNRAGGEKLFF
TRBD2	-	TRBJ2-1	TRBV24-1	TGTGCCACCAGACAGGGGAGGCTAGCGGGAGACGCCTCCTACAATGAGCAGTTCTTC	CATRQGRLAGDASYNEQFF
-	-	TRBJ1-1	TRBV7-2	TGTGCCAGCAGCTTAGACGCCCCAGGGAACACTGAAGCTTTCTTT	CASSLDAPGNTEAFF
TRBD2	-	TRBJ2-1	TRBV5-4	TGTGCCAGCAGACAAACGACTAGCTGGAATGAGCAGTTCTTC	CASRQTTSWNEQFF
TRBD2	-	TRBJ2-3	TRBV6-2/TRBV6-3	TGTGCCAGCAGTTCCGGACTAGCCTCTGACCGGTATTTT	CASSSGLASDRYF
-	-	TRBJ1-2	TRBV28	TGTGCCAGCAGTTTAGAACTCCCCTATGGCTACACCTTC	CASSLELPYGYTF
-	-	TRBJ1-2	TRBV27	TGTGCCAGCCGAACAGGGAATGGCTACACCTTC	CASRTGNGYTF
-	-	TRBJ1-4	TRBV11-2	TGTGCCAGCAGCTTCTTAGGGGCAACTAATGAAAAACTGTTTTTT	CASSFLGATNEKLFF
TRBD1	-	TRBJ2-3	TRBV15	TGTGCCACCAGTCGATGGCCCGGGCAGGGGGATAGAGATACGCAGTATTTT	CATSRWPGQGDRDTQYF
TRBD2	-	TRBJ2-5	TRBV7-9	TGTGCCAGCAGGTCCGGGACTAGCGGGTACCAAGAGACCCAGTACTTC	CASRSGTSGYQETQYF
TRBD1	-	TRBJ1-2	TRBV29-1	TGCAGCGTTGTAGGACAGGGCGAGCACTATGGCTACACCTTC	CSVVGQGEHYGYTF
-	once	TRBJ2-1	TRBV10-3	TGTGCCACCCGGGACTCCGCACGTGGTGAGCAGTTCTTC	CATRDSARGEQFF
TRBD1	-	TRBJ1-5	TRBV28	TGTGCCAGCAGCCTGAGGACAGGGAGGGTCTCGCAGCCCCAGCATTTT	CASSLRTGRVSQPQHF